This record concerns one T cell receptor (beta chain) sequence. A second PCR, run for about 7 to 11 cycles, used a sample-barcoded 5' primer plus a J-beta primer mix. TCRdb redid the calling of the 5' RACE reads with MiXCR, one entry per CDR3 protein. The repertoire holds about 640,000 distinct CDR3 sequences, with roughly 53% as singletons. Germline V gene lookup returns CDR1 LGHDT and CDR2 YNNKEL (reference sequence). CDR3 size: 23 residues. V trimming: 0 bases; J trimming: 1 base; junction bases outside the gene matches: 25. This entry is derived from a study of blood T cells in healthy people across ages.

This rearrangement joins TRBV3-1 to TRBJ1-1; 8 bases are shared with TRBD1. Sequenced material: blood. This TCR derives from a man aged 55-75 years in good health. CDR3 DNA: TGTGCCAGCAGCCAAGACCCCCAAGCCCAAACAGGGGGGAGCCAGGGGGCGAACACTGAAGCTTTCTTT. Protein: CASSQDPQAQTGGSQGANTEAFF.